This T cell receptor beta chain was retrieved from a study of cytomegalovirus exposure and HLA in healthy donors. Overall study findings and caveats: In vitro work confirmed that three CMV-associated chains recognize CMV antigens. Researchers counted some 150 TCR beta chains as cytomegalovirus-associated. In the 120 validation repertoires, a later analysis found that first-cohort TCR clusters tended to co-occur.

TCRdb's copy holds only in-frame clones and misses some; the assay was immunoSEQ multiplex PCR. The sample records fewer than 250,000 clones, less than 85% being singletons. A remark on this clone: The antigen remains unidentified.

Germline loops: CDR1 SGHRS, CDR2 YFSETQ. The CDR3 covers 12 residues. Trimming took off 4 bases at V and 10 bases at J, with 15 bases between the two ends. V and J are TRBV5-1 and TRBJ2-7; either TRBD1 or TRBD2 may supply D (5 bases each). Specimen: PBMCs. The TCR sequence derives from a woman between 18 and 29 years old in good health and CMV-seronegative. CDR3 DNA sequence: TGCGCCAGCAGCACCAGGATGGGGGATCAGTACTTC. Protein: CASSTRMGDQYF.